This T cell receptor (beta chain) was captured in a study of CD4+ T cells in melanoma. This clone was recorded a few times. Produced via immunoSEQ multiplex PCR; TCRdb's table is partial and in-frame only. The repertoire has fewer than 55,000 clones, 75% to 90% of them found once; the top ten carry approximately 12%. Trimming pared 0 bases from V and 0 bases from J, leaving 8 bases between. The CDR3 length is 15 residues. Per the germline V gene, CDR1 is LNHDA and CDR2 is SQIVND (reference sequence). Sample: peripheral blood. The source of this sequence is a human donor with melanoma. J is TRBJ1-1 and V is TRBV19; no clear D. The CDR3 DNA is TGTGCCAGTAGTATAGAGCATGCTATGAACACTGAAGCTTTCTTT. Translation: CASSIEHAMNTEAFF.